This TCR beta chain appears in the sequencing data of a study of regulatory T cells in long-lasting Graves disease. Whole-study results and caveats: Persistent disease preferred TRBV28, TRBJ1-2 and TRBJ2-5. No thyroid tissue was studied; the work used peripheral blood only.

In its sample, this clonotype was seen a few times. Its antigen is not identified. Germline lookup yields CDR1 SGHDT and CDR2 YYEEEE. The germline V and J ends were trimmed by 2 bases and 8 bases, with 19 bases remaining between them. The CDR3 extends over 15 amino acids. Time point specified: newly diagnosed GD, antithyroid drugs for less than 3 months. With RNA extracted from PBMCs as input, the TCR library was made. Arm-PCR of CDR3 regions and iRepertoire HTBI primers were used to build TCR beta libraries. TCRdb passed the multiplex PCR reads through MiXCR, listing each CDR3 protein once. The data contain roughly 560,000 distinct CDR3 sequences, about 16% of them singletons. The same sample was also used in a study of T cells in Graves' hyperthyroidism and ophthalmopathy. That source reports: Clinicians diagnosed patients from clinical symptoms, serum thyroxine and TRAb, thyroid ultrasound and orbital computed tomography. Blood also showed most of the thyroid clonotypes that were expanded above 0.001.

Sequenced here: peripheral blood mononuclear cells (PBMCs), sampled at new diagnosis, from a patient treated with antithyroid drugs. This chain connects TRBV5-6 to TRBJ1-2, with D possibly being TRBD1 (6 bases). The clonotype comes from a woman aged 40-60 years with Graves disease. CDR3 in amino acids: CASSFSDRRSGGYTF. The CDR3 nucleotides read TGTGCCAGCAGCTTCAGCGACAGGAGATCTGGCGGCTACACCTTC.